A single T cell receptor (beta chain) is shown here with its context. Its antigen remains unknown. TCRdb called the reads again in MiXCR, with one record for every CDR3 protein. The sample has approximately 730,000 distinct CDR3 sequences, roughly a third seen once. This record comes from a study of T cell repertoires in cytomegalovirus infection. Study-level information: Epitope selection comprised recently identified HLA-C-restricted CMV epitopes and well-studied HLA-B-restricted CMV epitopes.

General observations from the study: Predominance within the ex vivo response was attributable to HLA-C-restricted CMV-specific TCR beta clonotypes.

The clonotype originates from a human donor in good health (CMV status not recorded). Some clones in this sample may be carry-over from other donors' samples. This specimen consisted of cultured PBMCs, obtained from culture after CMV antigen stimulation.

CDR3 nucleotide sequence: TGTGCCAGCAGCTTTTTTCTTAGAAAGAAATACAATGAGCAGTTCTTC. As protein: CASSFFLRKKYNEQFF. V is TRBV7-8 and J is TRBJ2-1; the D is unclear. V gave up 3 bases and J gave up 4 bases, with 16 bases separating them. The CDR3 consists of 16 residues. Germline CDR1 is SGHVS and CDR2 is FQNEAQ.